Listed here are 28 T cell receptor beta chains from one sample, sequenced in a study of lymphopenia after photon versus proton radiotherapy (dated 2019 in TCRdb). The receptor library was made with the immunoSEQ multiplex PCR assay. The clones in this table, taken by TCRdb from immuneACCESS, are in-frame only. Not every clone is retained; where verified, under half of the shortfall comes from an unresolved V gene, and the cause of the rest is unknown. For this sample there are approximately 170,000 clones; 80% to 90% appear just once. The biggest ten clones account for less than 6% of the sample. The sequencing here drew on peripheral blood, taken from a patient treated with photon-based radiotherapy. The source of these receptors is a middle-aged man with gastric cancer.

CDR3 region: CASSGLAGEGSEQFF. The CDR3 DNA sequence: TGTGCCAGCTCAGGCCTAGCGGGAGAGGGAAGTGAGCAGTTCTTC. The chain recombines TRBV18 with TRBJ2-1, with TRBD2 matching over 10 bases. The CDR3 loop spans 15 amino acids. V lost 5 bases, J lost 9 bases, and 10 bases stayed unmatched. The V gene's germline CDR1 is KGHSH and CDR2 LQKENI.

This clone showed up just once. CDR3 nucleotides: TGCGCCAGCAGCCAAGTAGGTGGGAGGGCCTCAATTGAGCAGTTCTTC. This codes for CASSQVGGRASIEQFF. The chain combines TRBV4-3 with TRBJ2-1, with 7 bases lining up with TRBD2. The CDR3 has 16 residues. Germline CDR1 LGHNA, CDR2 YSLEER. J gave up 9 bases and V 1 base, and 12 bases lay outside the gene matches.

The chain links TRBV5-1 to TRBJ1-5; D is unresolved. The CDR3 contains 15 residues. Germline CDR1 reads SGHRS; CDR2 reads YFSETQ. The V end was cut by 4 bases, the J end by 2 bases, with 13 bases between. For the CDR3, the DNA is TGCGCCAGCAGCCCCGCCGGGGAGCGCAATCAGCCCCAGCATTTT. It codes for CASSPAGERNQPQHF.

V gene TRBV6-6 combines with J gene TRBJ2-7; no firm D call. Germline values: CDR1 MNHNY, CDR2 SVGAGI (reference sequence). The ends were cut back, 0 bases at V and 3 bases at J, with 9 bases in the middle. The CDR3 contains 14 residues. CDR3 protein: CASSYSISGYEQYF. CDR3 coding DNA: TGTGCCAGCAGTTACTCGATTAGTGGCTACGAGCAGTACTTC.

Turning to this clone: One end of the junction fails to match germline, which may point to a read error. The chain recombines TRBV29-1 with TRBJ2-6, with 9 nucleotides matching TRBD1. Germline CDR1 is SQVTM and CDR2 is ANQGSEA. The CDR3 is 15 residues long. The CDR3 nucleotides read TGCAGCGTTGAGGACAGGGGCTCTGGGGCCAACGTCCCGACTTTC. Its translation: CSVEDRGSGANVPTF.

CDR3 DNA sequence: TGTGCCATCAGTGAGCGGCAGGACTCCTACGAGCAGTACTTC. Translation gives CAISERQDSYEQYF. The rearrangement uses TRBV10-3 and TRBJ2-7; D is ambiguous. CDR3 size: 14 residues. V was trimmed by 2 bases and J by 0 bases, leaving 8 bases between them. Germline CDR1 ENHRY, CDR2 SYGVKD.

V is TRBV15 and J is TRBJ1-1; D remains unclear. Trimming left V 0 bases short and J 11 bases short, with 16 bases between. From germline, CDR1 is LNHNV and CDR2 YYDKDF (reference sequence). The CDR3 totals 14 residues. CDR3 amino acids: CATSRDRLRVGAFF. DNA of the CDR3: TGTGCCACCAGCAGAGATCGTTTGAGGGTAGGGGCTTTCTTT.

J is TRBJ1-1 and V is TRBV28; D gene uncertain. CDR1 is MDHEN and CDR2 is SYDVKM in the germline V gene. This CDR3 comprises 16 residues. Trimming shortened V by 2 bases and J by 0 bases, and 13 bases separated the two germline ends. The DNA of the CDR3 is TGTGCCAGCAGTTTAGCGGCAGGAACTCTGAACACTGAAGCTTTCTTT. Translating it yields CASSLAAGTLNTEAFF.

The chain uses TRBV7-9 and TRBJ1-4, with D perhaps matching TRBD1 (5 bases). Trimming pared 5 bases from V and 4 bases from J, leaving 11 bases between. This CDR3 has 14 amino acids. The germline CDR1 and CDR2 sequences are SEHNR and FQNEAQ (reference sequence). CDR3 protein: CASSLRDGNEKLFF. The CDR3 bases are TGTGCCAGCAGCCTCCGGGACGGTAATGAAAAACTGTTTTTT. The variable domain in full, with the rest retrieved from reference TRBV7-9 and TRBJ1-4, is DTGVSQNPRHKITKRGQNVTFRCDPISEHNRLYWYRQTLGQGPEFLTYFQNEAQLEKSRLLSDRFSAERPKGSFSTLEIQRTEQGDSAMYLCASSLRDGNEKLFFGSGTQLSVL.

The gene calls are TRBV20-1 and TRBJ2-7; 9 nucleotides align to TRBD2. The J segment lost 7 bases and the V segment lost 2 bases, leaving 0 bases of the junction unmatched. The CDR3 consists of 11 residues. CDR1 DFQATT and CDR2 SNEGSKA come from the germline V gene (reference sequence). CDR3 in DNA: TGCAGTGCTAGACTAGCGGGGGAGCAGTACTTC. This codes for CSARLAGEQYF.

The V call is TRBV7-2, the J call TRBJ1-1; 9 bases align to TRBD1. The CDR3 loop spans 15 amino acids. The J segment lost 7 bases and the V segment lost 3 bases, leaving 9 bases of the junction unmatched. The V gene's germline CDR1 is SGHTA and CDR2 FQGNSA. In DNA form, the CDR3 reads TGTGCCAGCAGCTTCCCCGGACAGGGGCTGGATGAAGCTTTCTTT. This codes for CASSFPGQGLDEAFF. The whole variable domain, filled in from reference TRBV7-2 and TRBJ1-1, reads GAGVSQSPSNKVTEKGKDVELRCDPISGHTALYWYRQSLGQGLEFLIYFQGNSAPDKSGLPSDRFSAERTGGSVSTLTIQRTQQEDSAVYLCASSFPGQGLDEAFFGQGTRLTVV.

A note on this clone: The sample carries other DNA sequences with the same CDR3. The rearrangement links TRBV19 to TRBJ2-7, with D tentatively TRBD2 (6 bases). Germline V gene data show CDR1 as LNHDA and CDR2 as SQIVND (reference sequence). V was pared by 7 bases and J by 2 bases, with 12 bases between. This CDR3 has 13 amino acids. Here the CDR3 DNA reads TGTGCCAGTAAAGGGACTGGGGCCTACGAGCAGTACTTC. Protein sequence: CASKGTGAYEQYF.

This clone has only one observation. This chain joins TRBV25-1 and TRBJ1-4; D is uncertain. The ends were cut back, 4 bases at V and 6 bases at J, with 15 bases in the middle. Germline V lookup: CDR1 MGHDK, CDR2 SYGVNS. This CDR3 is 15 amino acids long. The CDR3 loop reads CASSGSYRTDEKLFF. In DNA form, the CDR3 reads TGTGCCAGCAGTGGTTCCTATCGGACGGATGAAAAACTGTTTTTT. Variable domain in full (rest from reference TRBV25-1 and TRBJ1-4): EADIYQTPRYLVIGTGKKITLECSQTMGHDKMYWYQQDPGMELHLIHYSYGVNSTEKGDLSSESTVSRIRTEHFPLTLESARPSHTSQYLCASSGSYRTDEKLFFGSGTQLSVL.

This chain joins TRBV7-9 and TRBJ2-2, with D hard to call. Germline values: CDR1 SEHNR, CDR2 FQNEAQ (reference sequence). The CDR3 has 14 amino acids. Trimming removed 6 bases from V and 1 base from J, with 9 bases in between. The DNA of the CDR3 is TGTGCCAGCAGGCAGCGAGGGAACACCGGGGAGCTGTTTTTT. It specifies CASRQRGNTGELFF.

V gene TRBV7-2 combines with J gene TRBJ1-1, with 7 bases identical to TRBD1. The germline V gene encodes CDR1 SGHTA and CDR2 FQGNSA. The CDR3 has 16 amino acids. The V gene end was trimmed by 1 base and the J gene end by 13 bases; junction bases not matched to a gene: 18. CDR3 nucleotides: TGTGCCAGCAGCTTAGACAGAAATGTGTTAGGGACAGAGGGTTTCTTT. Translating it yields CASSLDRNVLGTEGFF. Full variable domain (rest looked up from reference TRBV7-2 and TRBJ1-1): GAGVSQSPSNKVTEKGKDVELRCDPISGHTALYWYRQSLGQGLEFLIYFQGNSAPDKSGLPSDRFSAERTGGSVSTLTIQRTQQEDSAVYLCASSLDRNVLGTEGFFGQGTRLTVV.

This clone is a singleton in its sample. The DNA for the CDR3 is TGTGCCAGCAGCCCGGGACTGAAGGCGTGGCAGTTCTTC. It specifies CASSPGLKAWQFF. The gene calls are TRBV14 and TRBJ2-1, with TRBD2 as a possible D gene (6 bases). The ends were cut back, 4 bases at V and 12 bases at J, with 16 bases in the middle. The CDR3 extends over 13 amino acids. CDR1 is SGHDN and CDR2 is FVKESK in the germline V gene.

The genes are TRBV10-3 and TRBJ1-1, with D tentatively TRBD1 (5 bases). CDR1 and CDR2 from the germline V gene are ENHRY and SYGVKD. V dropped 10 bases and J dropped 1 base, with 16 bases sitting between them. The CDR3 is 14 amino acids. CDR3 in DNA: TGTGCCACCAGCCGACAGCTGGGGAACACTGAAGCTTTCTTT. Translated, it gives CATSRQLGNTEAFF.

The CDR3 protein is CASSPWTTSGNTIYF. In DNA, the CDR3 is TGTGCCAGTAGTCCCTGGACCACCTCTGGAAACACCATATATTTT. The chain has TRBV19 and TRBJ1-3; no firm D call. V was trimmed by 5 bases and J by 0 bases, leaving 11 bases between them. CDR3 length equals 15 residues. Germline V gene lookup returns CDR1 LNHDA and CDR2 SQIVND (reference sequence). Combining the CDR3 with reference TRBV19 and TRBJ1-3 gives the whole variable domain DGGITQSPKYLFRKEGQNVTLSCEQNLNHDAMYWYRQDPGQGLRLIYYSQIVNDFQKGDIAEGYSVSREKKESFPLTVTSAQKNPTAFYLCASSPWTTSGNTIYFGEGSWLTVV.

The DNA of the CDR3 is TGTGCCAGCAGCGCAATAGGGGCCGGGGGGCGAAGATATTACGAGCAGTACTTC. This encodes CASSAIGAGGRRYYEQYF. The chain links TRBV11-2 to TRBJ2-7; TRBD2 might be the D (7 bases). V gave up 5 bases and J gave up 4 bases, with 27 bases separating them. The CDR3 is made up of 18 amino acids. Germline V gene data show CDR1 as SGHAT and CDR2 as FQNNGV.

The V and J genes are TRBV5-5 and TRBJ2-7; D ambiguous. Trimming pared 4 bases from V and 2 bases from J, leaving 13 bases between. The CDR3 runs 14 residues. CDR1 and CDR2 (germline): SGHKS, YYEKEE (reference sequence). The CDR3: CASSPNQQTYEQYF. CDR3 sequence (DNA): TGTGCCAGCAGCCCCAATCAGCAGACCTACGAGCAGTACTTC.

For the CDR3, the DNA is TGTGCCTGGAGGGACCCGGGACAGATCAATCAGCCCCAGCATTTT. The encoded protein is CAWRDPGQINQPQHF. V is TRBV30 and J is TRBJ1-5; 7 bases match TRBD1. V was pared by 3 bases and J by 3 bases, with 8 bases of the junction left unmatched. The CDR3 runs 15 residues. Germline assignment: CDR1 GTSNPN and CDR2 SVGIG (reference sequence).

V gene TRBV15 combines with J gene TRBJ1-2; 9 positions match TRBD1. Trimming at V came to 0 bases and at J to 2 bases, leaving 7 bases not matched to a gene. The CDR3 sequence is 17 residues long. The germline CDR1 and CDR2 sequences are LNHNV and YYDKDF (reference sequence). The CDR3 protein is CATSRDRTGEFNYGYTF. The DNA of the CDR3 is TGTGCCACCAGCAGAGATCGGACAGGGGAATTCAACTATGGCTACACCTTC. Using reference TRBV15 and TRBJ1-2 for the parts outside the CDR3, the full variable domain is DAMVIQNPRYQVTQFGKPVTLSCSQTLNHNVMYWYQQKSSQAPKLLFHYYDKDFNNEADTPDNFQSRRPNTSFCFLDIRSPGLGDTAMYLCATSRDRTGEFNYGYTFGSGTRLTVV.

V usage is TRBV19 and J usage is TRBJ2-3; 7 positions match TRBD2. The trim removed 6 bases at V and 2 bases at J, leaving 5 bases unmatched. The CDR3 sequence is 14 residues long. Looked up from germline, CDR1 is LNHDA and CDR2 is SQIVND (reference sequence). Here the CDR3 reads CASSGRTATDTQYF. The CDR3 bases are TGTGCCAGTAGCGGGAGGACCGCCACAGATACGCAGTATTTT. Combining the CDR3 with reference TRBV19 and TRBJ2-3 gives the whole variable domain DGGITQSPKYLFRKEGQNVTLSCEQNLNHDAMYWYRQDPGQGLRLIYYSQIVNDFQKGDIAEGYSVSREKKESFPLTVTSAQKNPTAFYLCASSGRTATDTQYFGPGTRLTVL.

The chain has TRBV5-1 and TRBJ2-3, with D possibly TRBD2 on 6 matching bases. The V gene's germline CDR1 is SGHRS and CDR2 YFSETQ. Between the trimmed V and J ends, which lost 4 bases and 0 bases, there was a span of 9 bases. There are 14 residues in the CDR3. For the CDR3, the DNA is TGCGCCAGCAGCGGGGGGACTAGCACAGATACGCAGTATTTT. This encodes CASSGGTSTDTQYF.

The gene calls are TRBV11-1 and TRBJ2-7; weak D call: TRBD2 (6 bases). The germline CDR1 and CDR2 sequences are SGHAT and FQDESV (reference sequence). The CDR3 length is 14 residues. Trimming took off 1 base at V and 4 bases at J, with 11 bases between the two ends. The CDR3 nucleotides read TGTGCCAGCAGCTTAGTCGCGGGAATTTACGAGCAGTACTTC. Residues: CASSLVAGIYEQYF.

This clone showed up just a few times. The rearrangement joins TRBV11-2 to TRBJ1-2; TRBD1 agrees at 9 bases. Germline V gene sequence: CDR1 SGHAT, CDR2 FQNNGV. The CDR3 loop spans 13 amino acids. V lost 5 bases, J lost 7 bases, and 5 bases stayed unmatched. As DNA, the CDR3 is TGTGCCAGCAGCCCCGGGACAGGGCTTGGCTACACCTTC. Translating gives CASSPGTGLGYTF.

This sequence joins TRBV18 and TRBJ1-3; D gene uncertain. Trimming pared 3 bases from V and 3 bases from J, leaving 6 bases between. The CDR3 is 13 amino acids. In germline, CDR1 is KGHSH, CDR2 LQKENI. The DNA of the CDR3 is TGTGCCAGCTCACCTTCCGATGGAAACACCATATATTTT. Translating it yields CASSPSDGNTIYF. The variable domain in full, completed from reference TRBV18 and TRBJ1-3, reads NAGVMQNPRHLVRRRGQEARLRCSPMKGHSHVYWYRQLPEEGLKFMVYLQKENIIDESGMPKERFSAEFPKEGPSILRIQQVVRGDSAAYFCASSPSDGNTIYFGEGSWLTVV.

The chain employs TRBV19 and TRBJ1-1; D is unclear. CDR1 and CDR2 from the germline V gene are LNHDA and SQIVND (reference sequence). V lost 4 bases and J 8 bases, leaving 14 bases between the germline ends. This CDR3 region has 13 residues. Written as DNA, the CDR3 is TGTGCCAGTAGTACCACCCCGACGTCCGAAGCTTTCTTT. Translation: CASSTTPTSEAFF.